The sequence of this T cell receptor (beta chain) was determined in a study of metastatic and nonmetastatic thyroid tumors. TCRdb redid the clone calls on the PCR reads using MiXCR. The data hold tens of thousands of clones, with roughly 3.9% observed a single time. Study-wide findings and caveats: Within blood and tumor, benign nodules reportedly had significantly lower TCR beta diversity than malignant thyroid tumors did.

Ahead of thyroid surgery, no patient had received treatment of any kind. This clone was found many times. The target antigen is unknown. Trimming removed 5 bases from V and 3 bases from J; junction bases left unmatched: 9. The CDR3 has 15 amino acids. CDR1 MNHNS and CDR2 SASEGT come from the germline V gene. The receptor was isolated from a female donor with papillary thyroid cancer or a benign thyroid nodule (not recorded which). Some clones in this sample may be carry-over from other donors' samples. The sequencing input was blood. The chain combines TRBV6-1 with TRBJ2-7; TRBD2 agrees at 8 bases. CDR3 coding DNA: TGTGCCAGCAGTTCACTAGCGGAGATTTACTACGAGCAGTACTTC. Its translation: CASSSLAEIYYEQYF.